There are a few counts of the clone carrying this T cell receptor beta chain. These data originate in a study of early T cells in non-severe SARS-CoV-2 infection. Study details: Unpaired chains resulted from sequencing bulk RNA of unsorted whole blood.

V trimming: 6 bases; J trimming: 1 base; junction bases outside the gene matches: 5. CDR1 MNHEY and CDR2 SVGAGI come from the germline V gene. There are 14 residues in the CDR3. TCRdb reanalysed the 5' RACE reads using MiXCR and keeps one entry per CDR3 protein. Here the sample spans roughly 80,000 distinct CDR3 sequences, roughly 16% being singletons. This TCR derives from an adult who was a healthcare worker with PCR-confirmed SARS-CoV-2 infection or an uninfected control (not recorded which). The sample was whole blood. This chain uses TRBV6-5 with TRBJ2-7; TRBD2 agrees at 8 bases. The CDR3 loop is CASSPGTRSYEQYF. The CDR3 DNA follows: TGTGCCAGCAGCCCCGGGACTAGATCCTACGAGCAGTACTTC.